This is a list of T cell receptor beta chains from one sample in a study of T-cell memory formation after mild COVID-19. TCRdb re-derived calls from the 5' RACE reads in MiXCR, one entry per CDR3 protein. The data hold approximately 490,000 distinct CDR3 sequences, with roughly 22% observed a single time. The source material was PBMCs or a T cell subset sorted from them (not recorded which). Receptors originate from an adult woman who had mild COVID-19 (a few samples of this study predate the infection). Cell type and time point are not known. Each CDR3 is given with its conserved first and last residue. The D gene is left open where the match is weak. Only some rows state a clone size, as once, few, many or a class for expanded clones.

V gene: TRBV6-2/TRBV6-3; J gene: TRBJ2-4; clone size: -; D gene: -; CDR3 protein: CASSGDRTILQNIQYF; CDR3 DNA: TGTGCCAGCTCGGGGGACCGGACTATATTGCAAAACATTCAGTACTTC
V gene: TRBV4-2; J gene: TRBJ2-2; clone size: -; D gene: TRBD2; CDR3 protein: CASSHRAGEITGELFF; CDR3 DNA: TGTGCCAGCAGCCACCGAGCGGGGGAGATCACCGGGGAGCTGTTTTTT
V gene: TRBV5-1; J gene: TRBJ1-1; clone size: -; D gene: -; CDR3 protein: CASSPDPWEYATEAFF; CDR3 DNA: TGCGCCAGCAGCCCTGACCCTTGGGAGTATGCGACTGAAGCTTTCTTT
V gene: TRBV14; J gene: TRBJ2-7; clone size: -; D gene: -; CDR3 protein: CASSQELRGSSSYEQYF; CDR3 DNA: TGTGCCAGCAGCCAAGAGTTAAGGGGGTCTAGCTCCTACGAGCAGTACTTC
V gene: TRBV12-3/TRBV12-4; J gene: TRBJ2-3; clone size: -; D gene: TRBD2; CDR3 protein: CASSPLAGHSTDTQYF; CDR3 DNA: TGTGCCAGCAGTCCCCTAGCGGGGCATAGCACAGATACGCAGTATTTT
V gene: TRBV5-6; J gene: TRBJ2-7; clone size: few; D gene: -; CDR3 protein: CASIPGDKPDYEQYF; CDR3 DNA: TGTGCCAGCATCCCTGGGGATAAGCCCGACTACGAGCAGTACTTC
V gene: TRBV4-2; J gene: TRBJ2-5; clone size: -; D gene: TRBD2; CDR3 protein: CASSASLAGQEETQYF; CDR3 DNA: TGTGCCAGCAGCGCCTCCCTAGCGGGGCAGGAAGAGACCCAGTACTTC
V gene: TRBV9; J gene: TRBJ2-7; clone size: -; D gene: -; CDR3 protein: CASSVDRPHYEQYF; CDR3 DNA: TGTGCCAGCAGCGTCGACAGGCCCCACTACGAGCAGTACTTC
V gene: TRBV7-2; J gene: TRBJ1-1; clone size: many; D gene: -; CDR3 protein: CASSLVGGEAFF; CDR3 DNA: TGTGCCAGCAGCTTGGTGGGGGGTGAAGCTTTCTTT
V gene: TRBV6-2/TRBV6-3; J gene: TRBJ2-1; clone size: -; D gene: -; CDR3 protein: CASSWAVGSIHRNEQFF; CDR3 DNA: TGTGCCAGCAGTTGGGCGGTGGGTAGTATTCATCGTAATGAGCAGTTCTTC
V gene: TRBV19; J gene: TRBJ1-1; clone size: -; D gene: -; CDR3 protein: CAVPEQAFF; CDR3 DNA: TGTGCCGTGCCAGAGCAGGCTTTCTTT
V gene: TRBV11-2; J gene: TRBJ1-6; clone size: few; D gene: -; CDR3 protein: CASSFGPSSYNSPLHF; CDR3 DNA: TGTGCCAGCAGCTTCGGGCCGAGCTCCTATAATTCACCCCTCCACTTT
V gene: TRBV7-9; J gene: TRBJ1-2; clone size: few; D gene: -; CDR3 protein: CASSHEGFYGYTF; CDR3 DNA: TGTGCCAGCAGCCACGAAGGGTTCTATGGCTACACCTTC
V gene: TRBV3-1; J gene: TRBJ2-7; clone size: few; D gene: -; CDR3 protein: CASSQGPTGSYEQYF; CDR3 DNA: TGTGCCAGCAGCCAAGGACCCACAGGGAGCTACGAGCAGTACTTC
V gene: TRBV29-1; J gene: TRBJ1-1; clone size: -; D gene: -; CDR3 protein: CSTTVNTEAFF; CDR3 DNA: TGCAGCACGACAGTGAACACTGAAGCTTTCTTT
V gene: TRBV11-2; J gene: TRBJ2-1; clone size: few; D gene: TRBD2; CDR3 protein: CASSTRGAGGYNEQFF; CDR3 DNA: TGTGCCAGCAGCACCCGAGGAGCGGGGGGCTACAATGAGCAGTTCTTC
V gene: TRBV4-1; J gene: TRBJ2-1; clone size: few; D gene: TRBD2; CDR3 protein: CASSPGTSGVVKYEQFF; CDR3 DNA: TGCGCCAGCAGTCCCGGGACTAGCGGGGTGGTGAAGTATGAGCAGTTCTTC
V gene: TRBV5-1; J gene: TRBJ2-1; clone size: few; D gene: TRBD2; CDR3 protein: CASQGGAAGGRNEQFF; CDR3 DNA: TGCGCCAGCCAGGGCGGGGCCGCGGGGGGGCGAAATGAGCAGTTCTTC
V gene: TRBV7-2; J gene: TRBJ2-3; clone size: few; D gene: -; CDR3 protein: CASSLALRTDTQYF; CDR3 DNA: TGTGCCAGCAGCTTAGCGCTCAGGACAGATACGCAGTATTTT
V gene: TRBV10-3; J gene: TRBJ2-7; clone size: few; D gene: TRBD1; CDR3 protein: CALGQGTTYEQYF; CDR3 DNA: TGTGCCTTAGGACAGGGCACGACCTACGAGCAGTACTTC
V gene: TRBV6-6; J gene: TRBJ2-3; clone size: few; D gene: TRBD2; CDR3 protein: CASRTDPGLSHSDTQYF; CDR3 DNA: TGTGCCAGCAGGACAGACCCGGGACTATCACATTCGGATACGCAGTATTTT
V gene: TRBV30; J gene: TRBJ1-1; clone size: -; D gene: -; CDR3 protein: CAWSVGDTLDTEAFF; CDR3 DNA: TGTGCCTGGAGTGTAGGGGACACCCTGGACACTGAAGCTTTCTTT
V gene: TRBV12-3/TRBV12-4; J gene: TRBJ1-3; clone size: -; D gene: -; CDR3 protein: CASSPVGLSGNTIYF; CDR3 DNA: TGTGCCAGCTCCCCGGTGGGGCTCTCTGGAAACACCATATATTTT
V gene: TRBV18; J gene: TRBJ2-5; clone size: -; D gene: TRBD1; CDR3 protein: CASSPMGQSRETQYF; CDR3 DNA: TGTGCCAGCTCACCAATGGGACAGAGCCGCGAGACCCAGTACTTC
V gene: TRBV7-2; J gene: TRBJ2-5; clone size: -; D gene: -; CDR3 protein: CASRSTGATGDQYF; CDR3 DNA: TGTGCCAGCAGATCGACAGGTGCCACCGGTGACCAGTACTTC
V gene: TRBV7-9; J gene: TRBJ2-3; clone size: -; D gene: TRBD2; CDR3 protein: CASSIPTSGGPVTQYF; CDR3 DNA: TGTGCCAGCAGCATTCCGACTAGCGGGGGGCCCGTTACGCAGTATTTT
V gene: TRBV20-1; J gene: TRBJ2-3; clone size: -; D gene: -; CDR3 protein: CSARVPRLAGHRGDTQYF; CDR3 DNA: TGCAGTGCTAGAGTCCCCCGGCTAGCGGGCCACAGGGGCGATACGCAGTATTTT
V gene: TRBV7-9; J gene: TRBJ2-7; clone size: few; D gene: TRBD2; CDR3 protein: CASSLTGGATYEQYF; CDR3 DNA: TGTGCCAGCAGCCTCACGGGGGGAGCCACCTACGAGCAGTACTTC
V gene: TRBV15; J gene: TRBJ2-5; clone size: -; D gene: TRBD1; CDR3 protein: CATSRGGQVGETQYF; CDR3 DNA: TGTGCCACCAGCAGAGGCGGACAGGTTGGCGAGACCCAGTACTTC
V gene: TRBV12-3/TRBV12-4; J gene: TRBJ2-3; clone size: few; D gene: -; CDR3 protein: CASSLDGTYTDTQYF; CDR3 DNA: TGTGCCAGCAGTTTAGACGGAACTTACACAGATACGCAGTATTTT
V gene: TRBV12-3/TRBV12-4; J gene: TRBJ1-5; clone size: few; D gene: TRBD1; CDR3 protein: CASSQGAQPQHF; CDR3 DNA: TGTGCCAGCAGTCAGGGGGCTCAGCCCCAGCATTTT
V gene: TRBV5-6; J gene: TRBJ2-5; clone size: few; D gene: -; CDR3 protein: CASYPGARLQETQYF; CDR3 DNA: TGTGCCAGCTACCCGGGGGCTAGACTTCAAGAGACCCAGTACTTC
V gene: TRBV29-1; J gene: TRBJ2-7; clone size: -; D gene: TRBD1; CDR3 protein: CSVLPRDSHEQYF; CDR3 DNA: TGCAGCGTACTGCCCAGGGACAGCCACGAGCAGTACTTC
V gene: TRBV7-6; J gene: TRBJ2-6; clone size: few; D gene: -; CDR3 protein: CAVRGANVLTF; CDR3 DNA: TGTGCCGTCCGGGGGGCCAACGTCCTGACTTTC
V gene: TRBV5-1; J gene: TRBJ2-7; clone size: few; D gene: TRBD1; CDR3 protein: CASSGYGTAYEQYF; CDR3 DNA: TGCGCCAGCAGCGGATATGGGACAGCCTACGAGCAGTACTTC
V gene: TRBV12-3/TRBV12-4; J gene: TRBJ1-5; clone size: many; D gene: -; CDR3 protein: CASSNIQGGSNQPQHF; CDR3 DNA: TGTGCCAGCAGCAATATACAAGGGGGTAGCAATCAGCCCCAGCATTTT
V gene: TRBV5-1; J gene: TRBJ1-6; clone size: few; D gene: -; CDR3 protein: CASSLDAGTPLHF; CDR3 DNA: TGCGCCAGCAGCTTGGACGCAGGGACACCCCTCCACTTT
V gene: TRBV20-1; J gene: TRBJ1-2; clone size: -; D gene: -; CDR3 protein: CSAPDRRQNYGYTF; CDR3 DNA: TGCAGTGCTCCCGACAGGCGCCAGAACTATGGCTACACCTTC
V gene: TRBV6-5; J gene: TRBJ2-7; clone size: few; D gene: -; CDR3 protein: CASSYEGTESDEQYF; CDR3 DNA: TGTGCCAGCAGTTACGAGGGTACAGAGTCGGACGAGCAGTACTTC
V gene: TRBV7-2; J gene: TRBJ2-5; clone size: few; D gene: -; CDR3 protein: CASSLALWETQYF; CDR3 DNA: TGTGCCAGCAGCTTAGCGCTCTGGGAGACCCAGTACTTC
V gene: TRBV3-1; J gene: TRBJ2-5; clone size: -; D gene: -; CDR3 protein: CASSLDLKETQYF; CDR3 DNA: TGTGCCAGCAGCCTTGACTTGAAAGAGACCCAGTACTTC
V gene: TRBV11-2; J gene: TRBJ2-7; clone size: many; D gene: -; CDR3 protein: CASSLPAGGYEQYF; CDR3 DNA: TGTGCCAGCAGCTTGCCCGCTGGGGGATACGAGCAGTACTTC
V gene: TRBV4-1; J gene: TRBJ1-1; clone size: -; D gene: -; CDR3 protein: CASSHGRSNTEAFF; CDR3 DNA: TGCGCCAGCAGCCACGGACGAAGCAACACTGAAGCTTTCTTT
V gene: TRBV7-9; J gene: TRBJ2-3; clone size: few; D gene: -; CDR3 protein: CASSLAHASLTDTQYF; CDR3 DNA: TGTGCCAGCAGCTTAGCGCACGCCAGCCTCACAGATACGCAGTATTTT
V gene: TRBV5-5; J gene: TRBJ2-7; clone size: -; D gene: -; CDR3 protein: CASSLPGALEQYF; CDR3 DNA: TGTGCCAGCAGCTTGCCAGGGGCGCTTGAGCAGTACTTC